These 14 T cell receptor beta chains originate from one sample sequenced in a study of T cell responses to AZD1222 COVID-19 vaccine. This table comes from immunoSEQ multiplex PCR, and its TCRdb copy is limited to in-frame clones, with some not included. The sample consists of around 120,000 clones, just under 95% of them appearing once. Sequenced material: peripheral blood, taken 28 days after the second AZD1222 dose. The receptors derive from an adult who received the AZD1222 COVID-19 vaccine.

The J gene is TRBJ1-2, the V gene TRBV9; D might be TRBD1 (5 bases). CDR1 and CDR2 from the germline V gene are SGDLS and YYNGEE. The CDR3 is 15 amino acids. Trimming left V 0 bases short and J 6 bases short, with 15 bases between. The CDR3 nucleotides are TGTGCCAGCAGCGTAGATGGGGGTTCCCTCGATGGCTACACCTTC. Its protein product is CASSVDGGSLDGYTF.

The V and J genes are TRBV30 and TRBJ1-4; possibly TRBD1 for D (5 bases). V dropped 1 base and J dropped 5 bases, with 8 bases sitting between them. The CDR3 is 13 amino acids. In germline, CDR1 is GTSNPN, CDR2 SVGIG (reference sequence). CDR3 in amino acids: CAWSGDGNEKLFF. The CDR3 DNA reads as TGTGCCTGGAGTGGGGACGGGAATGAAAAACTGTTTTTT.

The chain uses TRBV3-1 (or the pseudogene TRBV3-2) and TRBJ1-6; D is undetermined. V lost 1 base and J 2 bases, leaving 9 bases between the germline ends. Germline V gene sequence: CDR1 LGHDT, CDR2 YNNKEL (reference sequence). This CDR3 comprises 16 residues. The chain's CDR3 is CASSQGVDPYNSPLHF. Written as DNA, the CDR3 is TGTGCCAGCAGCCAAGGGGTAGACCCCTATAATTCACCCCTCCACTTT.

CDR3 DNA sequence: TGTGCCAGCAGCCCCGGACTAGCCTTCACCGGGGAGCTGTTTTTT. Protein sequence: CASSPGLAFTGELFF. This chain connects TRBV11-3 to TRBJ2-2; 8 bases match TRBD2. The CDR3 has 15 residues. The V gene end was trimmed by 5 bases and the J gene end by 4 bases; junction bases not matched to a gene: 6. Per germline, CDR1 SGHNT and CDR2 YENEEA. Using reference TRBV11-3 and TRBJ2-2 for the parts outside the CDR3, the full variable domain is EAGVVQSPRYKIIEKKQPVAFWCNPISGHNTLYWYLQNLGQGPELLIRYENEEAVDDSQLPKDRFSAERLKGVDSTLKIQPAELGDSAVYLCASSPGLAFTGELFFGEGSRLTVL.

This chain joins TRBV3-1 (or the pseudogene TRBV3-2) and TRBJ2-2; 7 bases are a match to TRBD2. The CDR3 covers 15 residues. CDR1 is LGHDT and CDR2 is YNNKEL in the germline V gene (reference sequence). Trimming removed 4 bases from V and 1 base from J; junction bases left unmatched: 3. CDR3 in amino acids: CASSPSGKNTGELFF. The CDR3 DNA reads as TGTGCCAGCAGCCCCAGCGGGAAGAACACCGGGGAGCTGTTTTTT.

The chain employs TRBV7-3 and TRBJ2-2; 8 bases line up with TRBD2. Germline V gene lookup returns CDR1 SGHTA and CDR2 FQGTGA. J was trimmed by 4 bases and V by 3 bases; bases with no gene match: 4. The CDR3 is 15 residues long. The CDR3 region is CASSFPGGGTGELFF. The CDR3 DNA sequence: TGTGCCAGCAGCTTCCCGGGGGGGGGCACCGGGGAGCTGTTTTTT.

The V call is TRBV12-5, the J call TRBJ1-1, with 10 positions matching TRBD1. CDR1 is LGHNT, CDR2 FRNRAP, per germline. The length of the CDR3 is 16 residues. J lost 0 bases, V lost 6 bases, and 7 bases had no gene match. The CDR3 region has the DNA TGTGCTAGTGGCCCAGGACAGGGGGGCATGAACACTGAAGCTTTCTTT. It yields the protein CASGPGQGGMNTEAFF. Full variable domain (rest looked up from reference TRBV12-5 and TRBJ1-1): DARVTQTPRHKVTEMGQEVTMRCQPILGHNTVFWYRQTMMQGLELLAYFRNRAPLDDSGMPKDRFSAEMPDATLATLKIQPSEPRDSAVYFCASGPGQGGMNTEAFFGQGTRLTVV.

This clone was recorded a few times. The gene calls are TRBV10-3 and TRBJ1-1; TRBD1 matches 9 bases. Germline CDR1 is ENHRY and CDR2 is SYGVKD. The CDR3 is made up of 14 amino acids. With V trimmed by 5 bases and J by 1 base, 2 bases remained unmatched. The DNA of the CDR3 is TGTGCCATCAGTCCGGGACAGGGGAACACTGAAGCTTTCTTT. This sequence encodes CAISPGQGNTEAFF.

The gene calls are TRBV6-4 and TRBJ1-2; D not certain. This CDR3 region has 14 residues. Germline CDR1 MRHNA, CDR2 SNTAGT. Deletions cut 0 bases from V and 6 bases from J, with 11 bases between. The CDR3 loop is CASSDSSRSDGYTF. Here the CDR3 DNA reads TGTGCCAGCAGTGACTCGAGTCGTTCTGATGGCTACACCTTC.

CDR3 loop: CASSQDEGQGFYTF. DNA for the CDR3: TGTGCCAGCAGCCAAGATGAGGGGCAGGGGTTCTACACCTTC. V gene TRBV3-1 (or the pseudogene TRBV3-2) combines with J gene TRBJ1-2; tentatively, D is TRBD1 (6 bases). Trimming left V 0 bases short and J 10 bases short, with 15 bases between. Germline CDR1 is LGHDT and CDR2 is YNNKEL (reference sequence). The CDR3 covers 14 residues.

The CDR3 sequence: CASHGGAGYEQYF. CDR3 DNA sequence: TGTGCCAGCCACGGGGGGGCTGGCTACGAGCAGTACTTC. The chain employs TRBV28 and TRBJ2-7; TRBD2 matches at 8 bases. This CDR3 spans 13 amino acids. The trim removed 8 bases at V and 3 bases at J, leaving 6 bases unmatched. From germline, CDR1 is MDHEN and CDR2 SYDVKM. Variable domain in full (rest from reference TRBV28 and TRBJ2-7): DVKVTQSSRYLVKRTGEKVFLECVQDMDHENMFWYRQDPGLGLRLIYFSYDVKMKEKGDIPEGYSVSREKKERFSLILESASTNQTSMYLCASHGGAGYEQYFGPGTRLTVT.

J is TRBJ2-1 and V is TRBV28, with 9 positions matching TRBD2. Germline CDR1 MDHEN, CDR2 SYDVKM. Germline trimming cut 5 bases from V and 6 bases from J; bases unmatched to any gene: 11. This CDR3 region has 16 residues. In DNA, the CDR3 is TGTGCCAGCAGTCCCCTGGCTAGCGGGAATAGCAATGAGCAGTTCTTC. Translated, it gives CASSPLASGNSNEQFF.

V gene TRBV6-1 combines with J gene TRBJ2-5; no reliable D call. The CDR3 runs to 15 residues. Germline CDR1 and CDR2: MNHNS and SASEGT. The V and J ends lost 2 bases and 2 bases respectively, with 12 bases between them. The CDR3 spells CASSEPRIWQETQYF. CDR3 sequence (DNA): TGTGCCAGCAGTGAACCCCGAATTTGGCAAGAGACCCAGTACTTC.

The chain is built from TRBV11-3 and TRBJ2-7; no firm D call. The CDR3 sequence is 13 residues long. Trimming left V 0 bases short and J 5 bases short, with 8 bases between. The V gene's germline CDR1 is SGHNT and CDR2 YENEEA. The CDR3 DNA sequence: TGTGCCAGCAGCTTAGATCGCGGACACGAGCAGTACTTC. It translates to CASSLDRGHEQYF.